Listed below are T cell receptor beta chains from one sample, sequenced in a study of technical replicates of blood from a handful of donors. TCRdb keeps only in-frame clones here, not all; method: immunoSEQ multiplex PCR. This sample has 70,000 or so clones, with around 92% found just once. Material: T cells isolated from PBMCs. Receptors originate from a human donor in good health. CDR3s include the opening cysteine and the closing phenylalanine or tryptophan. The order of the fields is J gene, V gene, clone size, CDR3 protein. Only some rows state a clone size, as once, few, many or a class for expanded clones.

J: TRBJ2-1
V: TRBV27
size: few
CDR3: CASSFTLAGDYNEQFF

J: TRBJ2-7
V: TRBV28
size: .
CDR3: CASFWDRRLYF

J: TRBJ2-6
V: TRBV28
size: .
CDR3: CASSPPAGVTYASGANVLTF

J: TRBJ1-1
V: TRBV4-2
size: .
CDR3: CASSQQGKAFF

J: TRBJ2-7
V: TRBV11-2
size: .
CDR3: CASSAAGTGGPYF

J: TRBJ2-3
V: TRBV7-6
size: .
CDR3: CASSRVSTDTQYF

J: TRBJ2-1
V: TRBV2
size: .
CDR3: CASSRELWTSLKVNEQFF

J: TRBJ2-1
V: TRBV10-3
size: .
CDR3: CAIKSGDEQFF

J: TRBJ2-7
V: TRBV4-1
size: .
CDR3: CASSQDLDPASEQYF

J: TRBJ2-1
V: TRBV10-2
size: .
CDR3: CASLGTGGSEQFF

J: TRBJ2-7
V: TRBV2
size: .
CDR3: CASSGGGGTSGTYEQYF

J: TRBJ2-1
V: TRBV2
size: .
CDR3: CASISGQDPHEQFF

J: TRBJ2-5
V: TRBV10-1
size: .
CDR3: CASSEITGQETQYF

J: TRBJ1-1
V: TRBV5-1
size: .
CDR3: CASRLNRGTEAFF

J: TRBJ2-2
V: TRBV18
size: .
CDR3: CASSATLAGGNTGELFF

J: TRBJ1-1
V: TRBV11-2
size: once
CDR3: CASSLKQGIKAFF

J: TRBJ1-1
V: TRBV28
size: .
CDR3: CASSWGWGEAEAFF

J: TRBJ2-1
V: TRBV14
size: .
CDR3: CASSLTSGYYNEQFF

J: TRBJ2-5
V: TRBV10-1
size: .
CDR3: CASRPGTGGTQYF

J: TRBJ1-4
V: TRBV6-5
size: .
CDR3: CASSYSERANEKLFF

J: TRBJ2-3
V: TRBV28
size: .
CDR3: CASSFEPGETDTQYF

J: TRBJ1-2
V: TRBV29-1
size: .
CDR3: CSVEQGENYGYTF

J: TRBJ2-7
V: TRBV7-2
size: .
CDR3: CASSLIYSIYEQYF

J: TRBJ2-3
V: TRBV9
size: .
CDR3: CASSYTGGLGDTQYF

J: TRBJ1-5
V: TRBV23-1
size: .
CDR3: CASRDSQPQHF

J: TRBJ2-7
V: TRBV7-9
size: .
CDR3: CASSLGGDEQYF

J: TRBJ1-2
V: TRBV10-3
size: once
CDR3: CAISEFEVGGINGYTF

J: TRBJ1-1
V: TRBV5-5
size: .
CDR3: CASSLGLGGRTEAFF

J: TRBJ2-2
V: TRBV5-1
size: .
CDR3: CASSLGLAGANTGELFF

J: TRBJ1-5
V: TRBV28
size: .
CDR3: CASSKAGGFNQPQHF

J: TRBJ2-7
V: TRBV28
size: .
CDR3: CASSHREVNEQYF

J: TRBJ1-5
V: TRBV28
size: .
CDR3: CASSPAPTSIYSNQPQHF

J: TRBJ2-3
V: TRBV28
size: .
CDR3: CASSLRSGLGTDTQYF

J: TRBJ2-1
V: TRBV5-1
size: .
CDR3: CASRDRHNEQFF

J: TRBJ1-1
V: TRBV5-5
size: .
CDR3: CASSFVGDREAFF

J: TRBJ2-7
V: TRBV9
size: .
CDR3: CASSVGQEYYEQYF

J: TRBJ1-3
V: TRBV6-6
size: .
CDR3: CASSYWGQGAGNTIYF

J: TRBJ2-5
V: TRBV9
size: .
CDR3: CASSVLGLPTYIQETQYF

J: TRBJ2-1
V: TRBV7-9
size: .
CDR3: CASSFNNEQFF

J: TRBJ1-1
V: TRBV12-5
size: .
CDR3: CASGLTGKNTEAFF

J: TRBJ1-5
V: TRBV2
size: .
CDR3: CASSVVSNQPQHF

J: TRBJ1-1
V: TRBV7-2
size: .
CDR3: CASSLNLVAEGAFF